Shown below are 7 T cell receptor beta chains from a single sample sequenced in a study of CD8+CD57+ T cells in acquired aplastic anemia (dated by TCRdb to 2016 to 2019). Expansion of CD8+CD57+ cells had been shown by flow cytometry in the patients chosen for sequencing. Sequencing was carried out with an Illumina HiSeq 2000. Genomic DNA served as template for TCR beta VDJ combination and CDR3 sequence profiling. TCRdb reworked the public reads: Q25 trimming with fastp, MiXCR clone assembly, productive beta chains retained. Identical CDR3 protein sequences are pooled into one entry, listed with their most common genes and DNA. Counted in this sample were some 180,000 distinct CDR3 sequences; 45% to 60% of them appeared once. 13% of the sample rests with the top ten. The sample consisted of sorted CD4+, CD8+, or CD8+CD57+ T cells (not recorded which) from PBMCs. Source of these receptors: a human donor with aplastic anemia.

This chain connects TRBV3-1 to TRBJ2-3; 7 bases map to TRBD1. CDR3 length equals 16 residues. From germline, CDR1 is LGHDT and CDR2 YNNKEL (reference sequence). The ends lost 4 bases at V and 2 bases at J; junction bases unmatched: 9. CDR3 coding DNA: TGTGCCAGCAGCCCAAAGGGACAGAGTCTCACAGATACGCAGTATTTT. Translating gives CASSPKGQSLTDTQYF.

Note on this clonotype: The CDR3 end shows no conserved phenylalanine or tryptophan, and so a read error is likely. The chain joins TRBV7-3 to TRBJ2-5; D is undetermined. Between the trimmed V and J ends, which lost 2 bases and 5 bases, there was a span of 9 bases. CDR1 SGHTA and CDR2 FQGTGA come from the germline V gene. The CDR3 is made up of 13 amino acids. CDR3 amino acids: CASSLSLRETQYS. CDR3 nucleotide sequence: TGTGCCAGCAGCTTATCTCTCCGGGAGACCCAGTACTCC.

The rearrangement links TRBV9 to TRBJ2-2; 11 bases are a match to TRBD2. Germline CDR1 reads SGDLS; CDR2 reads YYNGEE. Trimming at V came to 3 bases and at J to 4 bases, leaving 11 bases not matched to a gene. The CDR3 extends over 18 amino acids. The CDR3 DNA reads TGTGCCAGCAGCGCAGGTCGGGCTAGCGGGGGGACCACCGGGGAGCTGTTTTTT. Its protein product is CASSAGRASGGTTGELFF.

This clonotype was detected a few times. The chain has TRBV10-3 and TRBJ2-7, with 9 nucleotides matching TRBD1. V gave up 6 bases and J gave up 4 bases; unmatched junction bases: 7. The CDR3 consists of 14 residues. Looked up from germline, CDR1 is ENHRY and CDR2 is SYGVKD. CDR3 in amino acids: CAISPDRGGYEQYF. In nucleotides, the CDR3 is TGTGCCATCAGCCCGGACAGGGGAGGGTACGAGCAGTACTTC.

This clonotype was seen at least ten times. The rearrangement uses TRBV10-2 and TRBJ1-4; weak D call: TRBD1 (6 bases). V dropped 6 bases and J dropped 5 bases, with 16 bases sitting between them. Germline CDR1 WSHSY, CDR2 SAAADI. This CDR3 has 15 residues. CDR3 nucleotides: TGCGCCAGCAGCCCCGTGGACAGCAGGAATGAAAAACTGTTTTTT. Its translation is CASSPVDSRNEKLFF.

The genes are TRBV20-1 and TRBJ2-6; TRBD2 is a possible D gene (5 bases). The CDR3 covers 15 residues. The V gene's germline CDR1 is DFQATT and CDR2 SNEGSKA (reference sequence). V shed 0 bases and J shed 4 bases, with 10 bases lying between them. CDR3 coding DNA: TGCAGTGCTAGAGATGGAGCGGCCGGGGCCAACGTCCTGACTTTC. It codes for CSARDGAAGANVLTF.

The sample holds many counts of this clonotype. The V gene is TRBV7-2, the J gene TRBJ2-1; 13 positions agree with TRBD2. Losses at the gene ends were 5 bases for V and 12 bases for J; bases not matched to a gene: 13. There are 16 residues in the CDR3. Germline CDR1 reads SGHTA; CDR2 reads FQGNSA. CDR3 protein: CASSPGKLAGGVRQFF. The DNA for the CDR3 is TGTGCCAGCAGCCCGGGCAAACTAGCGGGGGGGGTCAGGCAGTTCTTC.